This T cell receptor (beta chain) comes out of a study of response to subunit inactivated influenza vaccine (dated by TCRdb to the late 2010s). Context from the whole study: Deep quantitative T cell receptor repertoire profiling was used in the study to track responses to a trivalent subunit inactivated influenza vaccine. Findings and caveats that apply to the study as a whole: The authors suggested that each seasonal influenza vaccination may recruit only a limited number of new T cells.

From a lookup of the germline V gene, CDR1 and CDR2 are WSHSY and SAAADI. Measured from the cysteine to the phenylalanine, the CDR3 is 12 residues long. The kept DNA is CDR3 alone, 36 bases in frame from the first base. The V and J ends are trimmed by 5 bases and 5 bases, leaving 8 bases between them. For this clonotype: Its antigen is still unknown. No base-level quality is on record; no much larger clone is a single base apart.

Library creation used RT-PCR. The sample was run on an Illumina HiSeq 2500. TCRdb reprocessed the public reads (quality trimming at Q25 with fastp, clone calling with MiXCR) and kept in-frame beta chains. Merged by CDR3 protein, the rows form single entries marked with the most common genes and DNA. In this sample the table shows hundreds of thousands of distinct CDR3 sequences, over 20% of which occur a single time. The biggest ten clones account for about a tenth of the sample. This TCR was recovered from a man aged 45 to 70 who received an inactivated influenza vaccine. Donor details come from another sample of the same person, matched by shared clones. The V gene is TRBV10-2 and the J gene is TRBJ2-3, with the D gene too uncertain to name. The sample consisted of PBMCs from blood, taken about 20 months after vaccination. The nucleotides are TGCGCCAGCAGTATTCGAAGAGATACGCAGTATTTT. This yields the protein CASSIRRDTQYF.